The 4 T cell receptor beta chains presented below share a single source sample, sequenced in a study of T cells in Graves' hyperthyroidism and ophthalmopathy. Researchers amplified the TCR beta CDR3 regions from RNA transcripts. TCR CDR3 regions were first amplified by RT-PCR with HTBI primers. One entry per CDR3 protein results from TCRdb running MiXCR on the multiplex PCR reads. This sample has about 590,000 distinct CDR3 sequences, with 13% to 15% found just once. Sequencing input: blood. The receptors derive from a woman aged 18-29 years with Graves' ophthalmopathy.

This clonotype has ten or more counts. The chain uses TRBV27 and TRBJ2-7; perhaps TRBD1 as D (5 bases). Germline assignment: CDR1 MNHEY and CDR2 SMNVEV (reference sequence). The CDR3 runs to 15 residues. V lost 5 bases and J 4 bases, leaving 18 bases between the germline ends. CDR3 sequence (DNA): TGTGCCAGCAGTCCCCTCGCGGCCGACAGTTACGAGCAGTACTTC. This sequence encodes CASSPLAADSYEQYF.

V usage is TRBV27 and J usage is TRBJ1-6; 8 bases match TRBD1. The V segment lost 7 bases and the J segment 5 bases; nucleotides outside the gene matches: 7. The CDR3 is made up of 15 amino acids. CDR1 and CDR2 (germline): MNHEY, SMNVEV (reference sequence). CDR3 sequence: CASTTGQGHNSPLHF. The CDR3 coding sequence is TGTGCCAGCACGACCGGACAGGGTCATAATTCACCCCTCCACTTT.

This clonotype was seen at least ten times. This chain connects TRBV20-1 to TRBJ2-7, with 9 bases fitting TRBD2. The length of the CDR3 is 15 residues. V was pared by 0 bases and J by 2 bases, with 5 bases of the junction left unmatched. From germline, CDR1 is DFQATT and CDR2 SNEGSKA (reference sequence). Written as DNA, the CDR3 is TGCAGTGCTAGAGATGAAGGCGGGAGGGCCTACGAGCAGTACTTC. Encoded protein: CSARDEGGRAYEQYF.

This clonotype was seen ten or more times. The chain joins TRBV19 to TRBJ1-2; 12 bases fit TRBD1. Looked up from germline, CDR1 is LNHDA and CDR2 is SQIVND (reference sequence). The CDR3 has 15 amino acids. Trimming at V came to 9 bases and at J to 4 bases, leaving 9 bases not matched to a gene. The CDR3, as DNA: TGTGCCAGCAGTCCGGGGACAGGGGGCGGCTATGGCTACACCTTC. Its protein product is CASSPGTGGGYGYTF.